This paragraph reports one T cell receptor beta chain. Its target is unknown. Repertoires were generated with immunoSEQ multiplex PCR, while TCRdb's copy carries only in-frame clones and drops some. The repertoire includes some 170,000 clones, 87% of them detected once, and 1.4% sits in the top ten. This entry is derived from a study of cytomegalovirus exposure and HLA in healthy donors. General study results and limits: Confirmation was obtained in vitro that a few CMV-associated chains are specific for CMV antigens. Rarity marked most TCR sequences, yet some public TCRs occurred in many donors. Cytomegalovirus association was listed for about 150 TCR beta chains.

The CDR3 contains 17 residues. CDR1 MGHRA and CDR2 YSYEKL come from the germline V gene. The J segment lost 5 bases and the V segment lost 0 bases, leaving 8 bases of the junction unmatched. The chain is built from TRBV4-1 and TRBJ2-1, with TRBD2 identical over 9 bases. The receptor was isolated from a woman aged 30 to 39 in good health and CMV-seronegative. Sequenced sample: PBMCs. DNA for the CDR3: TGCGCCAGCAGCCAAGATATCCTAGCGGGGAATAACAATGAGCAGTTCTTC. Protein product: CASSQDILAGNNNEQFF.